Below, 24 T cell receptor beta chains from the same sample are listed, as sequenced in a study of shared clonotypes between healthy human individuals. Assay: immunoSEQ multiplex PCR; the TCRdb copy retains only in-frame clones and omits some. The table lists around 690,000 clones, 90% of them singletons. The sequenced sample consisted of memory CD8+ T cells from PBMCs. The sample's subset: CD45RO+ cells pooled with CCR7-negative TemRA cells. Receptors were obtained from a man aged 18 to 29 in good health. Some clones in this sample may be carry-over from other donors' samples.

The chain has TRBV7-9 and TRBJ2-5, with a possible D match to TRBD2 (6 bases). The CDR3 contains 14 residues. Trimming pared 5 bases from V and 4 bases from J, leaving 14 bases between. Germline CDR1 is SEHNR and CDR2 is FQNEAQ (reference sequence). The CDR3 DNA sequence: TGTGCCAGCAGCGGACCTGGGGGGTCAGAGACCCAGTACTTC. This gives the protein CASSGPGGSETQYF.

This CDR3 reads CASMGYTEAFF. Here the CDR3 DNA reads TGTGCCAGCATGGGTTACACTGAAGCTTTCTTT. This chain links TRBV6-5 with TRBJ1-1; D call uncertain. The CDR3 extends over 11 amino acids. V was pared by 7 bases and J by 3 bases, with 6 bases between. The germline V gene encodes CDR1 MNHEY and CDR2 SVGAGI.

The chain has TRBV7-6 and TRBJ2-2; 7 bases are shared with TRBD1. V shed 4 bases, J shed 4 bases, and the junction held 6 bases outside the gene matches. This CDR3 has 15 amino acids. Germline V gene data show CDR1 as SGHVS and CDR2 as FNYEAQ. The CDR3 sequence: CASSWTGGPTGELFF. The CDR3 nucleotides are TGTGCCAGCAGCTGGACAGGCGGACCCACCGGGGAGCTGTTTTTT.

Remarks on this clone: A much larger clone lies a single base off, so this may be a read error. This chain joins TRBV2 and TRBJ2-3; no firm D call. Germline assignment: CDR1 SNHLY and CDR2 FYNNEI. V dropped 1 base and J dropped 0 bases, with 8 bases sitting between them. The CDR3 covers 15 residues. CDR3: CASSEGMASTDTQYF. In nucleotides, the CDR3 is TGTGCCAGCAGTGAAGGGATGGCGAGCACAGATACGCAGTATTTT.

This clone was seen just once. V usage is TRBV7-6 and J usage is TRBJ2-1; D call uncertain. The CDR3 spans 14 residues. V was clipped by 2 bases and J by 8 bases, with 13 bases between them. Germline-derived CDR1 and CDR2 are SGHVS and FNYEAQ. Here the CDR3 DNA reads TGTGCCAGCAGCTTAATAAATGGATTCGATGAGCAGTTCTTC. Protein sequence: CASSLINGFDEQFF.

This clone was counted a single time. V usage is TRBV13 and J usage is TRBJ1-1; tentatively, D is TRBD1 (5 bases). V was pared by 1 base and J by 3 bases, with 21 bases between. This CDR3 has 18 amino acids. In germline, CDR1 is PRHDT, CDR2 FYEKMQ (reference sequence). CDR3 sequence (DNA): TGTGCCAGCAGCTTAGTAGGCCCTCAACTCGGGGGGGACACTGAAGCTTTCTTT. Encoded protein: CASSLVGPQLGGDTEAFF.

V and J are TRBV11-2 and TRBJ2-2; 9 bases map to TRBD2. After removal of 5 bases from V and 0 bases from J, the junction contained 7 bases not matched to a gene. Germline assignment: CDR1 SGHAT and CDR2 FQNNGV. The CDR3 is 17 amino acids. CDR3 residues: CASSTIRLAANTGELFF. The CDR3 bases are TGTGCCAGCAGCACCATTCGACTAGCGGCGAACACCGGGGAGCTGTTTTTT.

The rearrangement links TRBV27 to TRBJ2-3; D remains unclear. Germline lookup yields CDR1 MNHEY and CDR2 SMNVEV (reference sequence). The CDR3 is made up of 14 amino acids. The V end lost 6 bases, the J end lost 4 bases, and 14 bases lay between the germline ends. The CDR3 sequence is CASRRERWADTQYF. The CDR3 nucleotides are TGTGCCAGCAGACGCGAAAGGTGGGCAGATACGCAGTATTTT.

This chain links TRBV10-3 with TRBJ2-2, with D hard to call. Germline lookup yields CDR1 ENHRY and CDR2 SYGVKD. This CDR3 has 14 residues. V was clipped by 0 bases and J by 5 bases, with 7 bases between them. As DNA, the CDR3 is TGTGCCATCAGTGAGTCGAAAGGGACCGGGGAGCTGTTTTTT. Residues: CAISESKGTGELFF.

The CDR3 bases are TGTGCCAGCAGCCCTGGGGGCGGGAGAGTGAACGAGCAGTACTTC. Amino acid sequence: CASSPGGGRVNEQYF. V is TRBV9 and J is TRBJ2-7; perhaps TRBD2 as D (7 bases). Germline lookup yields CDR1 SGDLS and CDR2 YYNGEE. The CDR3 totals 15 residues. The V and J ends lost 4 bases and 5 bases respectively, with 19 bases between them.

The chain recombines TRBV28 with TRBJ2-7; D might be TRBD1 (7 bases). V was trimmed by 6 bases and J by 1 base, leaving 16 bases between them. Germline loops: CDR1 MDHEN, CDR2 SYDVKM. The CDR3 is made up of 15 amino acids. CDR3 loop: CASRILQGTSYEQYF. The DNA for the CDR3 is TGTGCCAGCAGGATCTTACAGGGGACTTCCTACGAGCAGTACTTC. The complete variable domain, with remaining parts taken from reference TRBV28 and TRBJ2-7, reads DVKVTQSSRYLVKRTGEKVFLECVQDMDHENMFWYRQDPGLGLRLIYFSYDVKMKEKGDIPEGYSVSREKKERFSLILESASTNQTSMYLCASRILQGTSYEQYFGPGTRLTVT.

The CDR3 sequence: CASSEAATGQYYGYTF. For the CDR3, the DNA is TGTGCCAGCAGTGAAGCGGCAACGGGACAGTACTATGGCTACACCTTC. This rearrangement joins TRBV2 to TRBJ1-2; 7 bases are shared with TRBD1. This CDR3 is 16 amino acids long. After removal of 0 bases from V and 3 bases from J, the junction contained 7 bases not matched to a gene. The germline gives CDR1 SNHLY, CDR2 FYNNEI.

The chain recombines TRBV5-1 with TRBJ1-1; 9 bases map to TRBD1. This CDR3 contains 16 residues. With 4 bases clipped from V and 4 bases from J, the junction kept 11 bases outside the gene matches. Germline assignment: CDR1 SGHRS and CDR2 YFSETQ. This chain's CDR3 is CASSGGQGIIGTEAFF. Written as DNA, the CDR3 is TGCGCCAGCAGCGGGGGACAGGGTATAATTGGCACTGAAGCTTTCTTT. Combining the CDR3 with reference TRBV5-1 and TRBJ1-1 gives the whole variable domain KAGVTQTPRYLIKTRGQQVTLSCSPISGHRSVSWYQQTPGQGLQFLFEYFSETQRNKGNFPGRFSGRQFSNSRSEMNVSTLELGDSALYLCASSGGQGIIGTEAFFGQGTRLTVV.

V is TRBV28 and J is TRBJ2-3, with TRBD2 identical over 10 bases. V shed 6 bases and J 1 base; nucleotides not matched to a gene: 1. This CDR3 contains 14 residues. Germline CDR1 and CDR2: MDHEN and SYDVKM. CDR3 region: CASSTSGGTDTQYF. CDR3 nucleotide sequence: TGTGCCAGCAGCACTAGCGGGGGCACAGATACGCAGTATTTT.

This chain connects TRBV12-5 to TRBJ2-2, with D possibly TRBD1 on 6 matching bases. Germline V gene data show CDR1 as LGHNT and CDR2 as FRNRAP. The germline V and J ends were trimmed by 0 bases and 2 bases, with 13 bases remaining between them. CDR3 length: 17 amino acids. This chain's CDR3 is CASGLVLGRGNTGELFF. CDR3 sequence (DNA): TGTGCTAGTGGTTTGGTTTTGGGCAGGGGTAACACCGGGGAGCTGTTTTTT. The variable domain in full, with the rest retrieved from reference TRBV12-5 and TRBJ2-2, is DARVTQTPRHKVTEMGQEVTMRCQPILGHNTVFWYRQTMMQGLELLAYFRNRAPLDDSGMPKDRFSAEMPDATLATLKIQPSEPRDSAVYFCASGLVLGRGNTGELFFGEGSRLTVL.

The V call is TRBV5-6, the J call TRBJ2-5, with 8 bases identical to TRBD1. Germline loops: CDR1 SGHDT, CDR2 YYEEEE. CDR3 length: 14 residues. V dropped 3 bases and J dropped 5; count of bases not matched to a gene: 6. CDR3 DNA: TGTGCCAGCAGCTCAACAGGGGGGCAGGAGACCCAGTACTTC. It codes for CASSSTGGQETQYF.

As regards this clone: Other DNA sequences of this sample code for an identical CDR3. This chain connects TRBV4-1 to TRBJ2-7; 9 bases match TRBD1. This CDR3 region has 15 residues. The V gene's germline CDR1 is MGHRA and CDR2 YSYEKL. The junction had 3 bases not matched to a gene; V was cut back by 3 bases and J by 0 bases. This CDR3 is CASSQGQGLSYEQYF. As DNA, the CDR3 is TGCGCCAGCAGCCAGGGACAGGGTCTCTCCTACGAGCAGTACTTC.

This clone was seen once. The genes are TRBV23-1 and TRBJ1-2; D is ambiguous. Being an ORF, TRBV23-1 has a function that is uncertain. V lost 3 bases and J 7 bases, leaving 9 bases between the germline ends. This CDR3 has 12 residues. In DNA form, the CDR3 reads TGCGCCAGCAGTCAGGGCAGGACTGGCTACACCTTC. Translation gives CASSQGRTGYTF.

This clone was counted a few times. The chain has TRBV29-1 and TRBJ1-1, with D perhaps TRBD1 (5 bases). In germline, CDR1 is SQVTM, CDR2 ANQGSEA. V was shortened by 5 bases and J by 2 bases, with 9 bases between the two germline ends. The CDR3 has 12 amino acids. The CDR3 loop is CSVWQGNTEAFF. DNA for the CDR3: TGCAGCGTTTGGCAGGGTAACACTGAAGCTTTCTTT.

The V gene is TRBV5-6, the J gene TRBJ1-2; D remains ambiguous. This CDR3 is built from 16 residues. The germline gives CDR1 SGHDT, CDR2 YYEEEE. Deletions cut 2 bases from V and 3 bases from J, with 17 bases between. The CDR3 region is CASSLETGYWYYGYTF. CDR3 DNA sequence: TGTGCCAGCAGCTTAGAGACCGGTTACTGGTACTATGGCTACACCTTC.

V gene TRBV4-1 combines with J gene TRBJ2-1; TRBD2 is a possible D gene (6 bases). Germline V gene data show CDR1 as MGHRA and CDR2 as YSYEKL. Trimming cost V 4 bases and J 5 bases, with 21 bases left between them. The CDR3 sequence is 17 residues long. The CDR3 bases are TGCGCCAGCAGCCTCCTTTTAGCGGCGGGACTGGACAATGAGCAGTTCTTC. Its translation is CASSLLLAAGLDNEQFF.

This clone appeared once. In DNA form, the CDR3 reads TGTGCCAGCAGCTTAGGCGGGAGAGAATACGAGCAGTACTTC. This sequence encodes CASSLGGREYEQYF. The V call is TRBV13, the J call TRBJ2-7; weak D call: TRBD2 (6 bases). V lost 0 bases and J lost 4, with 10 bases in between. The CDR3 is made up of 14 amino acids. Per the germline V gene, CDR1 is PRHDT and CDR2 is FYEKMQ (reference sequence). Filled out from reference TRBV13 and TRBJ2-7, the complete variable domain reads AAGVIQSPRHLIKEKRETATLKCYPIPRHDTVYWYQQGPGQDPQFLISFYEKMQSDKGSIPDRFSAQQFSDYHSELNMSSLELGDSALYFCASSLGGREYEQYFGPGTRLTVT.

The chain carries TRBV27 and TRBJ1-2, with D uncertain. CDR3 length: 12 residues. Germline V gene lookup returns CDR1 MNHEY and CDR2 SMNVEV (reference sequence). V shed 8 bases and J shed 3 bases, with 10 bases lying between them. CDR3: CASGYGDYGYTF. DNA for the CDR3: TGTGCCAGCGGATACGGGGACTATGGCTACACCTTC.

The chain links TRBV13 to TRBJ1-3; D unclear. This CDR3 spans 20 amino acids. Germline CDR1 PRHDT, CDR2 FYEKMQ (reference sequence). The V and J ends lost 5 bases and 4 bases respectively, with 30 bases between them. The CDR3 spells CASSPKPSDVLGNWGNTIYF. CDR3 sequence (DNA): TGTGCCAGCAGCCCAAAACCTTCGGACGTCCTGGGCAACTGGGGAAACACCATATATTTT.